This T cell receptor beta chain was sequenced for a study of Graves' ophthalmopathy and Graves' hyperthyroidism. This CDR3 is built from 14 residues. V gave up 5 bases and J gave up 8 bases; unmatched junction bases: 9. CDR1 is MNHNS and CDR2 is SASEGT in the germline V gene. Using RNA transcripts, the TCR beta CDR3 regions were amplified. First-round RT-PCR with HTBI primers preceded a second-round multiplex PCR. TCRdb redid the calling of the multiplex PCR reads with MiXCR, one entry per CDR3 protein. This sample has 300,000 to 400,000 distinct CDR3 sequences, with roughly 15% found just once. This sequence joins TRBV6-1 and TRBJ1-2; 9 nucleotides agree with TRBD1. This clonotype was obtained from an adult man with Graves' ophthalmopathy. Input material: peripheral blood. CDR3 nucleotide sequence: TGTGCCAGCAGTCCGATACAGGGGGCGCAAGGCTACACCTTC. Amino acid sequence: CASSPIQGAQGYTF.